Each of the 10 T cell receptor beta chains below was sequenced from the same sample in a study of blood T cell repertoires in COVID-19. Method: immunoSEQ multiplex PCR; TCRdb's copy keeps in-frame clones and lacks some. The sample lists around 65,000 clones, roughly 93% occurring once. The sequencing input was peripheral blood. These receptors all stem from a human donor in a cohort sampled during active COVID-19.

V gene TRBV24-1 combines with J gene TRBJ2-7; D is possibly TRBD1 (6 bases). The germline V gene has CDR1 KGHDR and CDR2 SFDVKD. V lost 3 bases to trimming and J lost 1 base, with 12 bases between them. This CDR3 spans 15 amino acids. In DNA, the CDR3 is TGTGCCACCAGTGATCCTATAACAGGGTCCTACGAGCAGTACTTC. Translated, it gives CATSDPITGSYEQYF.

The chain combines TRBV19 with TRBJ1-5; 9 nucleotides align to TRBD1. The CDR3 loop spans 14 amino acids. Germline V CDR1 and CDR2: LNHDA, SQIVND (reference sequence). After removal of 9 bases from V and 7 bases from J, the junction contained 10 bases not matched to a gene. CDR3: CASHPGTGPQPQHF. The CDR3 bases are TGTGCCAGCCACCCGGGGACAGGGCCCCAGCCCCAGCATTTT.

The chain recombines TRBV10-3 with TRBJ1-5; 9 bases are a match to TRBD1. CDR3 length: 17 amino acids. The germline CDR1 and CDR2 sequences are ENHRY and SYGVKD. The junction had 5 bases not matched to a gene; V was cut back by 2 bases and J by 0 bases. The CDR3 nucleotides read TGTGCCATCAGTGAGCCGGGACAGGGTTATAGCAATCAGCCCCAGCATTTT. Its translation: CAISEPGQGYSNQPQHF.

The V gene is TRBV10-3, the J gene TRBJ1-2, with TRBD1 identical over 7 bases. This CDR3 spans 15 amino acids. V lost 7 bases and J lost 0; bases outside the gene matches: 8. CDR1 is ENHRY, CDR2 SYGVKD, per germline. The CDR3 loop reads CAIKPGQRTNYGYTF. The CDR3 DNA reads as TGTGCCATCAAACCGGGACAGAGAACTAACTATGGCTACACCTTC.

This clone was observed a few times. This chain links TRBV2 with TRBJ2-2, with 9 bases lining up with TRBD2. The CDR3 is 17 amino acids. V lost 4 bases to trimming and J lost 0 bases; unmatched junction nucleotides: 6. The germline V gene encodes CDR1 SNHLY and CDR2 FYNNEI. The CDR3 protein is CASSVNSGSPNTGELFF. Here the CDR3 DNA reads TGTGCCAGCAGTGTGAATAGCGGGAGTCCGAACACCGGGGAGCTGTTTTTT.

The chain combines TRBV5-4 with TRBJ2-2, with 9 bases lining up with TRBD1. V shed 1 base and J 5 bases; nucleotides not matched to a gene: 6. Germline CDR1 SGHNT, CDR2 YYREEE (reference sequence). This CDR3 is 16 amino acids long. The chain's CDR3 is CASSLLGQGLTGELFF. The CDR3 region has the DNA TGTGCCAGCAGCTTGTTGGGACAGGGTCTGACCGGGGAGCTGTTTTTT.

The chain carries TRBV24-1 and TRBJ2-3, with D perhaps matching TRBD2 (6 bases). The CDR3 consists of 15 residues. V was pared by 5 bases and J by 1 base, with 12 bases between. Germline V lookup: CDR1 KGHDR, CDR2 SFDVKD. DNA for the CDR3: TGTGCCACCAGTGTAGGAGGGTTAGGCACAGATACGCAGTATTTT. Protein: CATSVGGLGTDTQYF.

The chain joins TRBV10-3 to TRBJ2-2; TRBD2 aligns across 10 bases. V lost 4 bases, J lost 2 bases, and 7 bases stayed unmatched. CDR3 length: 17 residues. Germline CDR1 ENHRY, CDR2 SYGVKD. CDR3 region: CAISARLAGENTGELFF. The CDR3 DNA reads TGTGCCATCAGTGCTAGACTAGCGGGTGAAAACACCGGGGAGCTGTTTTTT.

In this sample, this clone turned up a few times. This chain joins TRBV4-3 and TRBJ2-1; D gene unclear. This CDR3 has 12 amino acids. Germline V gene data show CDR1 as LGHNA and CDR2 as YSLEER. Trimming removed 3 bases from V and 5 bases from J, with 5 bases in between. The CDR3 region has the DNA TGCGCCAGCAGCCACGAGGACAATGAGCAGTTCTTC. Amino acid sequence: CASSHEDNEQFF.

The rearrangement joins TRBV27 to TRBJ2-7; 9 bases fit TRBD1. This CDR3 has 15 residues. Trimming took 5 bases from V and 3 from J; bases not matched to a gene: 8. Per the germline V gene, CDR1 is MNHEY and CDR2 is SMNVEV (reference sequence). CDR3 sequence (DNA): TGTGCCAGCAGTCTCCGGACAGGGGTAAACTACGAGCAGTACTTC. Encoded protein: CASSLRTGVNYEQYF.